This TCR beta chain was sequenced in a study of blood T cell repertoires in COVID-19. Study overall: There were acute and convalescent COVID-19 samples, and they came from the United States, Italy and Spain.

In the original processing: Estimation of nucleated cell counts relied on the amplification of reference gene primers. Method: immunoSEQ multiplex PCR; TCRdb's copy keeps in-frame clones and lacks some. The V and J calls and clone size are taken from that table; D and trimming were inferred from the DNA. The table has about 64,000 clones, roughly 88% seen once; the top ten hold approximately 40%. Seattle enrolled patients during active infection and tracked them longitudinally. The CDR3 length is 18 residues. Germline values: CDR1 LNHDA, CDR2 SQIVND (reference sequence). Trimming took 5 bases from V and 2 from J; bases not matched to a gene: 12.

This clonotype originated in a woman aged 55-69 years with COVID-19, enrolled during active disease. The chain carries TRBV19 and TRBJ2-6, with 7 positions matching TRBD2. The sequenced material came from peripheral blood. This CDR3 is CASSPHRGRVAGANVLTF. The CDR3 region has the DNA TGTGCCAGTAGTCCCCATCGGGGGAGGGTAGCTGGGGCCAACGTCCTGACTTTC.